A selection of T cell receptor beta chains follows, all from one sample in a study of blood T cell repertoires in COVID-19. TCRdb's copy holds only in-frame clones and misses some; the assay was immunoSEQ multiplex PCR. The sample has roughly 6,300 clones; 80% to 90% are singletons. Sequencing was carried out using peripheral blood. These receptors all stem from an elderly man with active COVID-19. Both conserved end residues are part of each CDR3. A D gene is named only where the DNA matches it firmly. Some rows have no size entry. The others give once, few or many, or a class for an expanded clone.

CSVGTSGTGELFF,TGCAGCGTTGGGACTAGCGGCACCGGGGAGCTGTTTTTT,TRBD2,-,TRBV29-1,TRBJ2-2
CASSPGQNSGANVLTF,TGCGCCAGCAGCCCGGGACAGAACTCTGGGGCCAACGTCCTGACTTTC,TRBD1,-,TRBV5-1,TRBJ2-6
CASSMRPPPQGARGNTIYF,TGTGCCAGTAGTATGAGGCCTCCTCCTCAGGGGGCGCGAGGAAACACCATATATTTT,TRBD1,-,TRBV19,TRBJ1-3
CASSRARGSDAYNEQFF,TGCGCCAGCAGCCGTGCGAGGGGGAGTGACGCCTACAATGAGCAGTTCTTC,-,-,TRBV5-1,TRBJ2-1
CAISGVRANTEAFF,TGTGCCATCAGTGGGGTCAGGGCGAACACTGAAGCTTTCTTT,-,-,TRBV10-3,TRBJ1-1
CATSRDLGGDQPQHF,TGTGCCACCAGCAGAGATCTAGGAGGGGATCAGCCCCAGCATTTT,-,once,TRBV15,TRBJ1-5
CASSPPRTGGEQYF,TGTGCCAGCAGTCCACCCCGGACAGGGGGCGAGCAGTACTTC,TRBD1,-,TRBV28,TRBJ2-7
CASSVAPREALETQYF,TGTGCCAGCAGCGTAGCCCCGCGGGAGGCGTTGGAGACCCAGTACTTC,TRBD2,-,TRBV9,TRBJ2-5
CASSYSPGTSNYGYTF,TGTGCCAGCAGTTACTCGCCAGGGACATCTAACTATGGCTACACCTTC,-,-,TRBV6-5,TRBJ1-2
CASSHGDSPYQETQYF,TGTGCCAGCAGCCACGGGGACAGCCCGTACCAAGAGACCCAGTACTTC,TRBD1,-,TRBV4-2,TRBJ2-5
CASSSRGGDIQYF,TGTGCCAGCAGTTCAAGGGGAGGCGACATTCAGTACTTC,-,-,TRBV12-3/TRBV12-4,TRBJ2-4
CAISEGQGYTGELFF,TGTGCCATCAGTGAAGGCCAGGGGTACACCGGGGAGCTGTTTTTT,-,once,TRBV10-3,TRBJ2-2
CASSRGQGTEAFF,TGTGCCAGCAGCCGCGGACAGGGCACTGAAGCTTTCTTT,TRBD1,-,TRBV28,TRBJ1-1
CASSLSVAGTPPYEQYF,TGTGCCAGCAGCCTAAGTGTCGCGGGTACACCCCCCTACGAGCAGTACTTC,-,-,TRBV7-2,TRBJ2-7
CASSQDPYNEQFF,TGCGCCAGCAGCCAAGATCCATACAATGAGCAGTTCTTC,-,-,TRBV4-1,TRBJ2-1
CASSLGGTGDQPQHF,TGTGCCAGCAGCTTAGGTGGGACAGGGGATCAGCCCCAGCATTTT,TRBD1,-,TRBV7-2,TRBJ1-5
CASSSNLRGQETQYF,TGTGCCAGCAGCTCAAACCTGAGGGGGCAAGAGACCCAGTACTTC,-,-,TRBV7-8,TRBJ2-5
CASSSWTGSNYGYTF,TGTGCCAGCAGTTCATGGACAGGATCTAACTATGGCTACACCTTC,TRBD1,-,TRBV27,TRBJ1-2
CASSYSLAGGYNEQFF,TGTGCCAGCAGTTACTCACTAGCGGGGGGGTACAATGAGCAGTTCTTC,TRBD2,-,TRBV6-2/TRBV6-3,TRBJ2-1
CASSATAWQSNTGELFF,TGTGCCAGCAGCGCCACAGCCTGGCAATCGAACACCGGGGAGCTGTTTTTT,-,-,TRBV7-2,TRBJ2-2
CASSPHLVSQETQYF,TGTGCCAGCAGCCCCCACCTAGTGTCCCAAGAGACCCAGTACTTC,-,once,TRBV13,TRBJ2-5
CASSSRGQGRTGELFF,TGTGCCAGCAGCTCTAGAGGCCAAGGCCGCACCGGGGAGCTGTTTTTT,-,-,TRBV9,TRBJ2-2
CATSIGETTYEQYF,TGTGCCACCAGCATTGGGGAGACTACCTACGAGCAGTACTTC,-,once,TRBV15,TRBJ2-7
CASHGGRAGLTDTQYF,TGTGCCAGCCATGGAGGGAGGGCCGGGCTAACAGATACGCAGTATTTT,TRBD2,-,TRBV19,TRBJ2-3
CASSPRGAHEQYF,TGTGCCAGCAGCCCCCGGGGGGCCCACGAGCAGTACTTC,-,-,TRBV7-2,TRBJ2-7
CAWRTGPNTEAFF,TGTGCCTGGAGGACAGGGCCGAACACTGAAGCTTTCTTT,TRBD1,-,TRBV30,TRBJ1-1
CASSDSPYSNQPQHF,TGTGCCAGCAGCGACAGTCCTTATAGCAATCAGCCCCAGCATTTT,-,-,TRBV3-1/TRBV3-2,TRBJ1-5
CASSLQDRVQETQYF,TGTGCCAGCAGTTTACAGGACAGAGTCCAAGAGACCCAGTACTTC,-,-,TRBV28,TRBJ2-5
CASGQSYEQYF,TGTGCCAGCGGACAGTCCTACGAGCAGTACTTC,-,-,TRBV19,TRBJ2-7
CASSPGSSYNSPLHF,TGTGCCAGTAGCCCGGGTAGCTCCTATAATTCACCCCTCCACTTT,-,-,TRBV19,TRBJ1-6
CASSPREAGTYEQYF,TGTGCCAGCTCACCGCGCGAGGCGGGGACCTACGAGCAGTACTTC,-,-,TRBV18,TRBJ2-7
CASSYRTISSYEQYF,TGTGCCAGCAGTTACCGGACTATAAGCTCCTACGAGCAGTACTTC,-,-,TRBV6-6,TRBJ2-7
CASSLYRNTEAFF,TGTGCCAGCAGTCTATACCGGAACACTGAAGCTTTCTTT,-,-,TRBV12-3/TRBV12-4,TRBJ1-1
CASWGVGGYTF,TGTGCCAGCTGGGGAGTAGGTGGCTACACCTTC,-,-,TRBV9,TRBJ1-2
CASSMLNRGTSGNTIYF,TGTGCCAGTAGTATGTTGAACAGGGGGACGTCTGGAAACACCATATATTTT,TRBD1,medium-sized,TRBV19,TRBJ1-3
CASRYGQNYEQYF,TGTGCCAGCCGATACGGACAGAACTACGAGCAGTACTTC,-,-,TRBV6-5,TRBJ2-7
CASSLVASGHNEQFF,TGCGCCAGCAGCTTGGTGGCTAGCGGCCACAATGAGCAGTTCTTC,TRBD2,once,TRBV5-1,TRBJ2-1
CASTSGSYNEQFF,TGTGCCAGTACTAGCGGCTCATACAATGAGCAGTTCTTC,TRBD2,-,TRBV6-6,TRBJ2-1
CASSPPGQARNGYTF,TGTGCCAGTAGTCCGCCGGGACAGGCAAGGAATGGCTACACCTTC,TRBD1,-,TRBV19,TRBJ1-2
CAWSVRSGLTEKLFF,TGTGCCTGGAGTGTACGGTCAGGGCTTACTGAAAAACTGTTTTTT,-,-,TRBV30,TRBJ1-4